Here is one T cell receptor beta chain with its context. This clonotype occurred many times. Its antigen target is currently unknown. Base qualities are not recorded, but no much larger clone differs from it by a single base. This sample was included in a study of blood T cells in healthy people across ages (dated by TCRdb to between 2014 and 2017). As for the study more broadly: In model experiments, template switching captured about one uniquely barcoded TCR beta cDNA molecule for every two T cells. Using the same blood draw, the study looked at two additional independent replicas of 1 million unique cDNA reads for two donors, one aged 18 to 30 and the other aged 80 or older. Four age groups were formed from the donors: young (average about 16 years), middle-aged (less than 40), aged (over 55) and long-lived (around 82). To avoid experimental bias, donors of different ages were spread randomly across the sequencing lanes. The study measured age-related changes in TCR beta repertoire diversity using deep sequencing normalized with unique cDNA molecular identifiers.

General conclusions and limits of the study: Observed TCR beta diversity correlated strongly with the percentage of naive T cells measured by flow cytometry. The long-lived group showed more naive CD4+ T cells, fewer expanded clones and increased TCR diversity than the aged group, suggesting age selection. The CMV infection status of donors was not known, potentially confounding age-related changes in expanded clonotypes. As age increased, observed TCR beta diversity per million T cells dropped in a roughly linear way, and a significant reduction was already evident by age 40. Because profiling used bulk unsorted PBMCs, naive and antigen-experienced compartments could not be compared conclusively. Estimates of total diversity from one million sequenced T cells were regarded as lower bounds and underestimates.

V lost 4 bases and J lost 1 base; the stretch between them is 11 bases long. Its CDR3 holds 13 amino acids, cysteine through phenylalanine. Only the CDR3 region is kept as DNA, spanning 39 bases read in frame from base 1. Reading the germline V gene gives CDR1 SQVTM and CDR2 ANQGSEA. The library was generated by 5' RACE. Sequencing was performed on an Illumina HiSeq 2500. A second PCR of about 6 to 12 cycles was performed with a sample-barcoded 5' primer and a J-beta primer mix. A template-switch 5' adaptor carrying 12 random nucleotides introduced a unique molecular identifier onto each TCR beta cDNA molecule. Each sample yielded at least 2.5 million CDR3-containing paired-end reads. The Mint cDNA synthesis kit, primed by a TRBC-specific oligonucleotide, was used to synthesize first-strand cDNA from all RNA. Following uracil-DNA glycosylase treatment, a first 18-cycle PCR with universal primers M1SS and BC2_uni_R was performed on all cDNA. Under the source paper's analysis protocol: Normalization of each sample was performed by random selection of 1 million high-quality reads, each carrying a distinct molecular identifier. Instead of being binned into consensus sequences, reads that shared molecular identifiers were thrown out. CDR3 identification, clonotype clustering and error correction used MiTCR with a Q25 quality threshold and the strictest error-elimination algorithm. Lower-bound total TCR beta diversity was estimated with a nonparametric unseen species model using Euler transformation. The public sequencing data were trimmed at Q25 with fastp and processed into clonotypes with MiXCR by TCRdb, which kept only in-frame beta chains. Each CDR3 protein appears once, grouped with its most common genes and DNA. The V and J calls come from TCRdb's annotation, not from the publication. For this sample the table gives around 1.5 million distinct CDR3 sequences, of which about 31% were detected only once. Jointly, the top ten make up 11% of the sample.

Systemically healthy Caucasian individuals from Russia, 35 to 50 in total and aged about 6 to 95 years, were included as donors. Approximately 9.3 milliliters of peripheral blood were collected from each donor into EDTA-treated Vacutainer tubes. PBMCs were isolated by Ficoll-Paque density-gradient centrifugation, with at least 7 million obtained per sample. Trizol reagent was used to extract total RNA from the PBMCs, yielding at least 5 micrograms per sample. For every donor, flow cytometry on a PBMC aliquot measured the percentage of naive CD45RAhigh/CD27high T cells. Here the chain combines TRBV29-1 and TRBJ2-7, with the D segment identity uncertain. The sample was blood. The TCR comes from a woman in her 30s in good health. The nucleotide sequence reads as follows: TGCAGCGTTGTCGGACGGGCTTCCTACGAGCAGTACTTC. Its translation is CSVVGRASYEQYF.